This entry lists 23 T cell receptor beta chains sequenced from one sample in a study of blood T cell dynamics during melanoma immunotherapy. Produced via immunoSEQ multiplex PCR; TCRdb's table is partial and in-frame only. The data hold 13,000 to 15,000 clones, with 70% to 90% observed a single time. As to time point: week 3, after first cycle of checkpoint inhibitor. The sequencing here drew on blood, taken from a patient treated with checkpoint blockade. The receptors were sampled from a human donor with melanoma.

The chain carries TRBV4-2 and TRBJ2-6; D is uncertain. The CDR3 consists of 15 residues. Germline CDR1 reads LGHNA; CDR2 reads YNFKEQ. V dropped 0 bases and J dropped 0 bases, with 3 bases sitting between them. This CDR3 is CASSQDNSGANVLTF. In nucleotides, the CDR3 is TGTGCCAGCAGCCAAGACAACTCTGGGGCCAACGTCCTGACTTTC.

This chain uses TRBV4-3 with TRBJ2-7, with 11 nucleotides matching TRBD2. V dropped 1 base and J dropped 2; count of bases not matched to a gene: 1. The length of the CDR3 is 15 residues. CDR1 LGHNA and CDR2 YSLEER come from the germline V gene. The CDR3 DNA reads as TGCGCCAGCAGCCAAGGACTAGCGGGACCCTACGAGCAGTACTTC. Translation gives CASSQGLAGPYEQYF.

The V call is TRBV9, the J call TRBJ1-4; D is possibly TRBD1 (5 bases). Per germline, CDR1 SGDLS and CDR2 YYNGEE. Trimming took off 4 bases at V and 0 bases at J, with 13 bases between the two ends. The CDR3 has 16 residues. The CDR3 spells CASSPGHGATNEKLFF. The CDR3 DNA reads as TGTGCCAGCAGCCCCGGACACGGTGCAACTAATGAAAAACTGTTTTTT.

The CDR3 here is CAISSSYEQYF. In nucleotides, the CDR3 is TGTGCCATCTCAAGCTCCTACGAGCAGTACTTC. V gene TRBV2 combines with J gene TRBJ2-7; D is unclear. The CDR3 runs 11 residues. Between the trimmed V and J ends, which lost 10 bases and 0 bases, there was a span of 7 bases. Germline CDR1 reads SNHLY; CDR2 reads FYNNEI.

The V gene is TRBV27, the J gene TRBJ1-5; D perhaps matches TRBD1 (5 bases). Germline-derived CDR1 and CDR2 are MNHEY and SMNVEV (reference sequence). V dropped 3 bases and J dropped 1 base, with 10 bases sitting between them. This CDR3 has 15 residues. The CDR3 region has the DNA TGTGCCAGCAGTTTCTCGGACAAAAGCAATCAGCCCCAGCATTTT. Its protein product is CASSFSDKSNQPQHF.

This rearrangement joins TRBV9 to TRBJ1-5; no firm D call. Germline V gene sequence: CDR1 SGDLS, CDR2 YYNGEE. The CDR3 spans 13 residues. V dropped 0 bases and J dropped 6 bases, with 7 bases sitting between them. This CDR3 reads CASSVGGLQPQHF. The CDR3 coding sequence is TGTGCCAGCAGCGTAGGAGGCCTTCAGCCCCAGCATTTT.

The chain couples TRBV5-6 to TRBJ2-7; D possibly corresponds to TRBD1 (5 bases). V was trimmed by 3 bases and J by 0 bases, leaving 10 bases between them. CDR3 length: 14 residues. CDR1 and CDR2 from the germline V gene are SGHDT and YYEEEE. In nucleotides, the CDR3 is TGTGCCAGCAGCTCCACGGACAACTCCTACGAGCAGTACTTC. Protein product: CASSSTDNSYEQYF.

The J gene is TRBJ2-1, the V gene TRBV10-3; 7 nucleotides match TRBD1. This CDR3 is 15 amino acids long. Germline CDR1 is ENHRY and CDR2 is SYGVKD. The V and J ends lost 8 bases and 3 bases, in that order; junction bases with no gene match: 10. Written as DNA, the CDR3 is TGTGCCATCGCCCCAACAGGGGACATCTACAATGAGCAGTTCTTC. Translated: CAIAPTGDIYNEQFF.

V and J are TRBV27 and TRBJ1-4, with TRBD1 identical over 8 bases. J lost 8 bases, V lost 5 bases, and 10 bases had no gene match. The CDR3 runs to 15 residues. In germline, CDR1 is MNHEY, CDR2 SMNVEV (reference sequence). CDR3 in DNA: TGTGCCAGCAGTCCCCGGGACAGGATGGTCGAAAAACTGTTTTTT. It encodes CASSPRDRMVEKLFF. The variable domain in full, completed from reference TRBV27 and TRBJ1-4, reads EAQVTQNPRYLITVTGKKLTVTCSQNMNHEYMSWYRQDPGLGLRQIYYSMNVEVTDKGDVPEGYKVSRKEKRNFPLILESPSPNQTSLYFCASSPRDRMVEKLFFGSGTQLSVL.

V usage is TRBV5-2 and J usage is TRBJ2-6; the table's D call of TRBD1 was not tested on the DNA. TRBV5-2 is a documented pseudogene. This CDR3 spans 15 amino acids. CDR3 region: CASKSTQSRANVLTF. CDR3 sequence (DNA): TGTGCCAGCAAAAGTACACAAAGTCGGGCCAACGTCCTGACTTTC.

The chain is built from TRBV4-3 and TRBJ2-7; TRBD1 matches 7 bases. The V segment lost 4 bases and the J segment 3 bases; nucleotides outside the gene matches: 9. The germline V gene has CDR1 LGHNA and CDR2 YSLEER. The CDR3 is 15 amino acids. The DNA of the CDR3 is TGCGCCAGCAGCCCTCAACGGACAGGACACTACGAGCAGTACTTC. Amino acids: CASSPQRTGHYEQYF.

This clone was detected only once. CDR3 region: CASTFGGRETQYF. As DNA, the CDR3 is TGTGCCAGCACCTTTGGTGGCCGGGAGACCCAGTACTTC. The J gene is TRBJ2-5, the V gene TRBV7-8; no reliable D call. The CDR3 has 13 amino acids. The germline CDR1 and CDR2 sequences are SGHVS and FQNEAQ. Trimming removed 7 bases at V and 5 bases at J, with 14 bases between.

The chain joins TRBV9 to TRBJ1-2; 11 bases are a match to TRBD1. Per the germline V gene, CDR1 is SGDLS and CDR2 is YYNGEE. The CDR3 length is 16 residues. Germline trimming cut 2 bases from V and 7 bases from J; bases unmatched to any gene: 10. CDR3 coding DNA: TGTGCCAGCAGCGTGGACCCGGGACAGGGGGGCGGTGGCTACACCTTC. This codes for CASSVDPGQGGGGYTF.

The rearrangement uses TRBV13 and TRBJ1-1, with D hard to call. The germline V and J ends were trimmed by 7 bases and 4 bases, with 16 bases remaining between them. Germline V gives CDR1 PRHDT, CDR2 FYEKMQ (reference sequence). The CDR3 runs 14 residues. The CDR3: CASNLRGLATEAFF. The CDR3 nucleotides read TGTGCCAGCAACTTGAGAGGGTTGGCCACTGAAGCTTTCTTT. Drawing the rest from reference TRBV13 and TRBJ1-1, the complete variable domain is AAGVIQSPRHLIKEKRETATLKCYPIPRHDTVYWYQQGPGQDPQFLISFYEKMQSDKGSIPDRFSAQQFSDYHSELNMSSLELGDSALYFCASNLRGLATEAFFGQGTRLTVV.

The CDR3 DNA is TGTGCCAGAAGCTTGGCAGGTCAGCCCCAGCATTTT. Its translation: CARSLAGQPQHF. V is TRBV5-3 and J is TRBJ1-5, with no clear D. TRBV5-3 is treated as an ORF (open reading frame) with a function not yet certain. Between the trimmed V and J ends, which lost 0 bases and 6 bases, there was a span of 4 bases. The CDR3 consists of 12 residues.

V is TRBV7-2 and J is TRBJ2-7; 7 nucleotides match TRBD2. The J segment lost 3 bases and the V segment lost 1 base, leaving 6 bases of the junction unmatched. Germline lookup yields CDR1 SGHTA and CDR2 FQGNSA. The CDR3 runs to 15 residues. The CDR3 reads CASSLEVGGGYEQYF. The CDR3 region has the DNA TGTGCCAGCAGCTTAGAGGTTGGGGGGGGCTACGAGCAGTACTTC.

The CDR3 coding sequence is TGTGCCAGCAGCTTGGCCACCAGGGACGGCTACACCTTC. Translation: CASSLATRDGYTF. V usage is TRBV5-6 and J usage is TRBJ1-2; D is possibly TRBD1 (5 bases). The CDR3 consists of 13 residues. From germline, CDR1 is SGHDT and CDR2 YYEEEE. V was trimmed by 0 bases and J by 8 bases, leaving 11 bases between them.

The chain carries TRBV2 and TRBJ1-6; D is perhaps TRBD1 (6 bases). Looked up from germline, CDR1 is SNHLY and CDR2 is FYNNEI. This CDR3 spans 16 amino acids. The V gene lost 6 bases and the J gene lost 7 bases, with 19 bases spanning the gap. The CDR3 sequence: CASRGGGLSQNSPLHF. CDR3 DNA: TGTGCCAGCAGAGGGGGGGGCCTGTCCCAGAATTCACCCCTCCACTTT.

This clone was detected only a few times. The chain combines TRBV28 with TRBJ1-3; D not resolved. Trimming stripped 4 bases from V and 2 bases from J, with 18 bases between. Germline CDR1 MDHEN, CDR2 SYDVKM. CDR3 length: 17 amino acids. The CDR3 region is CASSSKAVGRTGNTIYF. CDR3 sequence (DNA): TGTGCCAGCAGTTCCAAGGCCGTAGGAAGGACTGGAAACACCATATATTTT.

The genes are TRBV7-6 and TRBJ2-2, with D perhaps matching TRBD2 (5 bases). The germline V gene has CDR1 SGHVS and CDR2 FNYEAQ. With 5 bases removed from V and 7 bases from J, the gap between germline ends came to 14 bases. CDR3 length equals 14 residues. CDR3 loop: CASSPGSGIGELFF. The CDR3 DNA is TGTGCCAGCAGCCCCGGTTCGGGGATCGGGGAGCTGTTTTTT.

The rearrangement uses TRBV29-1 and TRBJ2-5; 11 bases map to TRBD2. The last part of the DNA fits TRBJ2-7 better; the J call may be wrong. Per germline, CDR1 SQVTM and CDR2 ANQGSEA. The CDR3 is 13 amino acids. CDR3 DNA sequence: TGCAGCGCGCGACTAGCGGGACCCTACGAGCAGTACTTC. Its protein product is CSARLAGPYEQYF.

The CDR3 bases are TGTGCCAGCAGCTTGGTGGGACCAAGGTCGCTGGACGAGCAGTACTTC. This gives the protein CASSLVGPRSLDEQYF. V is TRBV5-6 and J is TRBJ2-7, with D perhaps TRBD1 or TRBD2 (5 bases each). CDR1 is SGHDT, CDR2 YYEEEE, per germline. The CDR3 length is 16 residues. Trimming cost V 0 bases and J 5 bases, with 18 bases left between them.

The chain uses TRBV28 and TRBJ1-1, with 10 positions matching TRBD1. The CDR3 is made up of 13 amino acids. Germline V gives CDR1 MDHEN, CDR2 SYDVKM. J was trimmed by 5 bases and V by 6 bases; bases with no gene match: 3. DNA of the CDR3: TGTGCCAGCAGAGACAGGGGGCAGACTGAAGCTTTCTTT. This gives the protein CASRDRGQTEAFF.